This T cell receptor beta chain came from a study of beta chain features in type 1 diabetes. General study findings and limits: Naive, central memory and Treg TCRB repertoires seemed to resemble each other more closely in patients than they did in healthy donors. Sequencing from cDNA could over-represent high-TCR-expressing cells. Lower insertion and higher deletion counts appeared at VDJ junctions in type 1 diabetes patients. Shorter TCRB CDR3s, moderately but significantly so, were found in Type 1 diabetes patients in all four CD4+ subsets.

This clone was picked up a small number of times. Its antigen is currently unknown. What was sequenced were expressed TCRB transcripts, since all of the isolated RNA had been reverse transcribed. Libraries were prepared by immunoSEQ multiplex PCR; TCRdb keeps only in-frame clonotypes and omits some of them. The table lists 250,000 or so clones, around 21% of them singletons. This CDR3 spans 13 amino acids. From germline, CDR1 is GTSNPN and CDR2 SVGIG (reference sequence). Trimming cost V 1 base and J 9 bases, with 13 bases left between them. Populations obtained by sorting all exceeded 98% purity. The chain recombines TRBV30 with TRBJ2-1; tentative D call: TRBD1 (5 bases). The sample was naive CD4+ T cells from blood. The clonotype was recovered from a woman aged 40 to 55 with type 1 diabetes. CDR3 nucleotide sequence: TGTGCCTGGAGTGATGACAGTGGGCGTGAGCAGTTCTTC. Its protein is CAWSDDSGREQFF.